These 29 T cell receptor beta chains were sequenced from one sample in a study of cytomegalovirus exposure and HLA in healthy donors. PCR primers comprised 60 Vbeta and 13 Jbeta primers. Produced via immunoSEQ multiplex PCR; TCRdb's table is partial and in-frame only. The sample lists tens of thousands of clones, 60% to 85% occurring once. The sample comprised PBMCs. Source of these receptors: an older man in good health and CMV-seronegative.

As concerns this clone: A junction end diverges from the germline sequence, so it may reflect a read error. The chain links TRBV7-9 to TRBJ2-7; 9 nucleotides align to TRBD1. The CDR3 is 14 amino acids. Looked up from germline, CDR1 is SEHNR and CDR2 is FQNEAQ (reference sequence). For the CDR3, the DNA is TGTTCCAGCAGCCTCGACAGGGGGTTCGACGAGCAGTACTTC. Encoded protein: CSSSLDRGFDEQYF.

CDR3 nucleotides: TGTGCCAGTGCGAGCGGCCCACCCCCCTACAATGAGCAGTTCTTC. It codes for CASASGPPPYNEQFF. The chain recombines TRBV19 with TRBJ2-1, with a tentative D call TRBD2 (5 bases). Germline CDR1 is LNHDA and CDR2 is SQIVND (reference sequence). V gave up 8 bases and J gave up 2 bases, with 16 bases separating them. There are 15 residues in the CDR3.

This chain joins TRBV28 and TRBJ1-6; TRBD1 aligns across 7 bases. Trimming cost V 3 bases and J 10 bases; bases outside gene matches: 6. Germline assignment: CDR1 MDHEN and CDR2 SYDVKM. The CDR3 totals 14 residues. The CDR3 here is CASSLGQLRSPLHF. DNA for the CDR3: TGTGCCAGCAGTTTGGGACAGTTGAGATCACCCCTCCACTTT.

This chain joins TRBV10-1 and TRBJ2-3; 7 bases match TRBD2. The V segment lost 0 bases and the J segment 5 bases; nucleotides outside the gene matches: 8. The length of the CDR3 is 16 residues. Germline V lookup: CDR1 WNHNN, CDR2 SYGVQD (reference sequence). In nucleotides, the CDR3 is TGCGCCAGCAGTGAGTCCAAGGGACTACAAGGAGATACGCAGTATTTT. Translating it yields CASSESKGLQGDTQYF.

The rearrangement links TRBV9 to TRBJ2-1, with TRBD2 matching over 7 bases. Germline CDR1 and CDR2: SGDLS and YYNGEE. There are 16 residues in the CDR3. With V trimmed by 1 base and J by 0 bases, 4 bases remained unmatched. CDR3 loop: CASSVSGANSYNEQFF. The CDR3 bases are TGTGCCAGCAGCGTAAGCGGGGCAAACTCCTACAATGAGCAGTTCTTC.

The chain combines TRBV9 with TRBJ1-6, with 9 bases aligning to TRBD1. V was clipped by 0 bases and J by 5 bases; unmatched bases: 0. The CDR3 covers 15 residues. Germline CDR1 SGDLS, CDR2 YYNGEE. In DNA, the CDR3 is TGTGCCAGCAGCGTAGGGACAGGGGATAATTCACCCCTCCACTTT. This codes for CASSVGTGDNSPLHF.

The chain recombines TRBV7-8 with TRBJ2-3; possible D gene TRBD2, 7 bases. This CDR3 comprises 17 residues. Germline V gene data show CDR1 as SGHVS and CDR2 as FQNEAQ. V lost 3 bases and J 5 bases, leaving 21 bases between the germline ends. The DNA for the CDR3 is TGTGCCAGCAGCTTGACGGGACTGGGGGGGGGCGGAGATACGCAGTATTTT. Its translation: CASSLTGLGGGGDTQYF.

This chain uses TRBV11-2 with TRBJ2-3, with 13 bases lining up with TRBD2. V was clipped by 5 bases and J by 7 bases; unmatched bases: 6. This CDR3 is built from 15 residues. The V gene's germline CDR1 is SGHAT and CDR2 FQNNGV. In DNA, the CDR3 is TGTGCCAGCAGCCGACTAGCGGGGGGTACAAATACGCAGTATTTT. Protein: CASSRLAGGTNTQYF.

The chain links TRBV7-2 to TRBJ1-2, with 7 bases aligning to TRBD1. Germline lookup yields CDR1 SGHTA and CDR2 FQGNSA. V was clipped by 1 base and J by 8 bases; unmatched bases: 13. This CDR3 region has 16 residues. The CDR3 sequence is CASSLDGTEGSRGYTF. The CDR3 coding sequence is TGTGCCAGCAGCTTAGACGGGACAGAGGGGTCGCGAGGCTACACCTTC. Supplemented by reference TRBV7-2 and TRBJ1-2, the full variable domain reads GAGVSQSPSNKVTEKGKDVELRCDPISGHTALYWYRQSLGQGLEFLIYFQGNSAPDKSGLPSDRFSAERTGGSVSTLTIQRTQQEDSAVYLCASSLDGTEGSRGYTFGSGTRLTVV.

This chain joins TRBV29-1 and TRBJ2-1; a weak D match, TRBD2 (6 bases). The germline V and J ends were trimmed by 1 base and 2 bases, with 15 bases remaining between them. CDR3 length: 16 residues. Germline loops: CDR1 SQVTM, CDR2 ANQGSEA. For the CDR3, the DNA is TGCAGCGTTGAAGCCGTCCTCGGAGGGACCTACAATGAGCAGTTCTTC. It is translated as CSVEAVLGGTYNEQFF.

The chain is built from TRBV6-1 and TRBJ2-5, with D possibly TRBD2 on 6 matching bases. V lost 1 base and J 0 bases, leaving 12 bases between the germline ends. The CDR3 covers 16 residues. Germline loops: CDR1 MNHNS, CDR2 SASEGT. The CDR3 region is CASSEVGGVNQETQYF. CDR3 nucleotides: TGTGCCAGCAGTGAAGTTGGAGGGGTCAACCAAGAGACCCAGTACTTC.

V gene TRBV14 combines with J gene TRBJ2-3; unclear D gene. This CDR3 has 15 amino acids. Germline loops: CDR1 SGHDN, CDR2 FVKESK. The V end was cut by 8 bases, the J end by 1 base, with 16 bases between. The CDR3 loop reads CASAFGLGRTDTQYF. The CDR3 nucleotides read TGTGCCAGCGCATTCGGGTTAGGTCGCACAGATACGCAGTATTTT.

The genes are TRBV29-1 and TRBJ1-1, with D possibly TRBD1 on 5 matching bases. Germline CDR1 and CDR2: SQVTM and ANQGSEA. There are 12 residues in the CDR3. The V gene lost 4 bases and the J gene lost 0 bases, with 6 bases spanning the gap. CDR3 coding DNA: TGCAGCGTTGGACAGCTGAACACTGAAGCTTTCTTT. This codes for CSVGQLNTEAFF.

This clone was seen just once. V usage is TRBV10-1 and J usage is TRBJ1-1, with 7 nucleotides matching TRBD1. V trimming: 7 bases; J trimming: 3 bases; junction bases outside the gene matches: 5. The CDR3 has 13 amino acids. Germline values: CDR1 WNHNN, CDR2 SYGVQD (reference sequence). The CDR3 reads CASKKDRDTEAFF. Written as DNA, the CDR3 is TGCGCCAGCAAGAAAGACAGGGACACTGAAGCTTTCTTT.

This clone has more than one count but fewer than ten. The rearrangement joins TRBV6-5 to TRBJ1-1; perhaps TRBD1 as D (5 bases). The CDR3 consists of 15 residues. The V and J ends lost 2 bases and 7 bases respectively, with 17 bases between them. Germline loops: CDR1 MNHEY, CDR2 SVGAGI. The CDR3 region is CASSYPRGMGGEAFF. CDR3 bases: TGTGCCAGCAGTTACCCACGTGGGATGGGGGGTGAAGCTTTCTTT.

This chain connects TRBV18 to TRBJ1-1; tentatively, D is TRBD1 (6 bases). CDR3 length: 15 residues. The V gene's germline CDR1 is KGHSH and CDR2 LQKENI. Trimming pared 2 bases from V and 3 bases from J, leaving 13 bases between. The CDR3 DNA sequence: TGTGCCAGCTCACCATATCGACAGGCCGACACTGAAGCTTTCTTT. Translation: CASSPYRQADTEAFF.

The chain couples TRBV6-5 to TRBJ2-2, with D perhaps TRBD1 (6 bases). The V gene's germline CDR1 is MNHEY and CDR2 SVGAGI. Trimming stripped 7 bases from V and 2 bases from J, with 11 bases between. This CDR3 contains 14 residues. For the CDR3, the DNA is TGTGCCAGCAACGAGGACAGAAACACCGGGGAGCTGTTTTTT. It specifies CASNEDRNTGELFF.

By sample fraction, this clone is medium-sized. The V call is TRBV6-5, the J call TRBJ1-4; D unresolved. V was clipped by 5 bases and J by 12 bases, with 16 bases between them. The CDR3 has 13 residues. Germline loops: CDR1 MNHEY, CDR2 SVGAGI. CDR3 sequence (DNA): TGTGCCAGCAGTCTCCAGGCCGGATCGGAACTGTTTTTT. Its protein product is CASSLQAGSELFF.

V is TRBV19 and J is TRBJ1-2, with 10 nucleotides matching TRBD1. This CDR3 has 13 residues. V gave up 6 bases and J gave up 7 bases; unmatched junction bases: 5. The germline V gene has CDR1 LNHDA and CDR2 SQIVND (reference sequence). CDR3 nucleotides: TGTGCCAGTAGCCCGACAGGGGGCGGTGGCTACACCTTC. It yields the protein CASSPTGGGGYTF.

The chain couples TRBV5-8 to TRBJ2-2; possible D gene TRBD1, 7 bases. This CDR3 region has 15 residues. V was cut by 1 base and J by 4 bases, with 11 bases left in between. Germline V gives CDR1 SGHTS, CDR2 YDEGEE. For the CDR3, the DNA is TGTGCCAGCAGCTTGAGGAGGGGGCCCACCGGGGAGCTGTTTTTT. This sequence encodes CASSLRRGPTGELFF.

V gene TRBV9 combines with J gene TRBJ2-2; D uncertain. Germline V gene data show CDR1 as SGDLS and CDR2 as YYNGEE. The CDR3 is made up of 13 amino acids. V dropped 5 bases and J dropped 2 bases, with 7 bases sitting between them. The CDR3 loop reads CASSRLNTGELFF. CDR3 sequence (DNA): TGTGCCAGCAGTCGACTTAACACCGGGGAGCTGTTTTTT.

This clone was observed a single time. The chain combines TRBV11-2 with TRBJ2-5; 10 bases fit TRBD1. The CDR3 spans 14 residues. With 5 bases clipped from V and 5 bases from J, the junction kept 5 bases outside the gene matches. Germline CDR1 reads SGHAT; CDR2 reads FQNNGV. The chain's CDR3 is CASSPGTGAETQYF. CDR3 coding DNA: TGTGCCAGCAGCCCCGGGACAGGGGCTGAGACCCAGTACTTC.

V and J are TRBV7-2 and TRBJ1-6, with 7 bases fitting TRBD1. V trimming: 4 bases; J trimming: 10 bases; junction bases outside the gene matches: 7. Germline loops: CDR1 SGHTA, CDR2 FQGNSA. The CDR3 extends over 14 amino acids. This CDR3 reads CASSSRQGPSPLHF. CDR3 coding DNA: TGTGCCAGCAGCTCCCGACAGGGTCCCTCACCCCTCCACTTT.

V and J are TRBV7-2 and TRBJ1-1, with TRBD1 identical over 7 bases. Per the germline V gene, CDR1 is SGHTA and CDR2 is FQGNSA. V shed 2 bases, J shed 4 bases, and the junction held 4 bases outside the gene matches. There are 14 residues in the CDR3. In DNA, the CDR3 is TGTGCCAGCAGCTTACGACAGGGAGCCACTGAAGCTTTCTTT. Amino acid sequence: CASSLRQGATEAFF.

The V call is TRBV18, the J call TRBJ1-5, with D possibly being TRBD1 (6 bases). In germline, CDR1 is KGHSH, CDR2 LQKENI. The V gene lost 1 base and the J gene lost 6 bases, with 10 bases spanning the gap. This CDR3 is 14 amino acids long. The DNA for the CDR3 is TGTGCCAGCTCACCACAGCAGGGGAGTCAGCCCCAGCATTTT. Translated: CASSPQQGSQPQHF.

The sample holds one count of this clone. The sample carries other DNA sequences with the same CDR3. The V gene is TRBV28, the J gene TRBJ1-4; tentative D call: TRBD1 (5 bases). Germline-derived CDR1 and CDR2 are MDHEN and SYDVKM. The V end lost 7 bases, the J end lost 5 bases, and 17 bases lay between the germline ends. This CDR3 contains 15 residues. The CDR3 spells CASTPGGGVNEKLFF. Written as DNA, the CDR3 is TGTGCCAGCACACCTGGCGGGGGGGTGAATGAAAAACTGTTTTTT.

This rearrangement joins TRBV5-6 to TRBJ2-3, with D hard to call. V was shortened by 2 bases and J by 2 bases, with 12 bases between the two germline ends. CDR3 length equals 15 residues. CDR1 and CDR2 from the germline V gene are SGHDT and YYEEEE. CDR3 in DNA: TGTGCCAGCAGCTTCCTAACTGACTCCACAGATACGCAGTATTTT. This translates into CASSFLTDSTDTQYF. Together with reference TRBV5-6 and TRBJ2-3, the CDR3 gives the full variable domain: DAGVTQSPTHLIKTRGQQVTLRCSPKSGHDTVSWYQQALGQGPQFIFQYYEEEERQRGNFPDRFSGHQFPNYSSELNVNALLLGDSALYLCASSFLTDSTDTQYFGPGTRLTVL.

In this sample, this clone turned up a few times. The rearrangement links TRBV19 to TRBJ2-1, with D perhaps matching TRBD1 (5 bases). The V gene's germline CDR1 is LNHDA and CDR2 SQIVND (reference sequence). The CDR3 is 14 residues long. V lost 3 bases, J lost 5 bases, and 11 bases lay in between. In nucleotides, the CDR3 is TGTGCCAGTAGTATTCAGAGGACAAACAATGAGCAGTTCTTC. Protein: CASSIQRTNNEQFF.

V is TRBV9 and J is TRBJ1-2, with D possibly being TRBD1 (6 bases). This CDR3 has 12 amino acids. Trimming left V 3 bases short and J 8 bases short, with 11 bases between. Germline assignment: CDR1 SGDLS and CDR2 YYNGEE. The CDR3 is CASSGTAGGYTF. The CDR3 nucleotides read TGTGCCAGCAGCGGGACAGCCGGAGGCTACACCTTC.